Below are 26 T cell receptor beta chains sequenced from a single sample in a study of blood T cells in healthy people across ages. With a J-beta primer mix and a sample-barcoded 5' primer, a second PCR ran roughly 6 to 12 cycles. TCRdb used MiXCR to reprocess the 5' RACE reads, holding one entry per CDR3 protein. The sample holds roughly 2 million distinct CDR3 sequences, about 50% seen once. Sequenced input: blood. Every receptor here comes from a woman between 40 and 50 years old in good health.

The count of this clonotype is one. This chain connects TRBV4-1 to TRBJ2-3; 7 bases are shared with TRBD1. Germline CDR1 MGHRA, CDR2 YSYEKL. The CDR3 consists of 15 residues. With V trimmed by 8 bases and J by 4 bases, 12 bases remained unmatched. The CDR3 region is CASSSRLGTADTQYF. The CDR3 nucleotides read TGCGCCAGCTCCTCAAGATTGGGGACAGCAGATACGCAGTATTTT.

The genes are TRBV20-1 and TRBJ2-4; D perhaps matches TRBD2 (7 bases). The assigned J gene may be wrong: the sequence end matches TRBJ2-5 better. The CDR3 extends over 12 amino acids. Germline V gene lookup returns CDR1 DFQATT and CDR2 SNEGSKA (reference sequence). The CDR3 bases are TGCGGAGGGGGGGAAAACAAAGAGACCCAGTACTTC. This sequence encodes CGGGENKETQYF.

The V and J genes are TRBV5-1 and TRBJ2-5, with D possibly being TRBD1 (6 bases). The V end lost 4 bases, the J end lost 1 base, and 14 bases lay between the germline ends. Germline V gene lookup returns CDR1 SGHRS and CDR2 YFSETQ. The CDR3 covers 15 residues. CDR3 bases: TGCGCCAGCAGCCTCACAGGGAGTCCCCAAGAGACCCAGTACTTC. Protein sequence: CASSLTGSPQETQYF.

J is TRBJ1-4 and V is TRBV21-1; the D call of TRBD1 is as the table states it, not checked on the DNA. TRBV21-1 is given as a pseudogene. The CDR3 runs 15 residues. Written as DNA, the CDR3 is TGTGCCAGCAGCAAAGGATTCGCCCTGAGGGAAAAACTGTTTTTT. This encodes CASSKGFALREKLFF.

The rearrangement joins TRBV4-2 to TRBJ2-1; 10 bases agree with TRBD2. The germline V gene has CDR1 LGHNA and CDR2 YNFKEQ. V lost 0 bases to trimming and J lost 4 bases; unmatched junction nucleotides: 6. The CDR3 runs 17 residues. The CDR3 sequence is CASSQDSATSGYNEQFF. In nucleotides, the CDR3 is TGTGCCAGCAGCCAAGATAGTGCGACTAGCGGGTACAATGAGCAGTTCTTC.

V is TRBV3-1 and J is TRBJ2-1; D perhaps matches TRBD1 (5 bases). The CDR3 runs 17 residues. Germline-derived CDR1 and CDR2 are LGHDT and YNNKEL (reference sequence). V lost 3 bases to trimming and J lost 1 base, with 16 bases between them. In nucleotides, the CDR3 is TGTGCCAGCAGCCAGGGGCGGCGGACGTGGTCCTACAATGAGCAGTTCTTC. It encodes CASSQGRRTWSYNEQFF.

The rearrangement joins TRBV4-1 to TRBJ2-5; D is undetermined. V was cut by 3 bases and J by 11 bases, with 19 bases left in between. Germline loops: CDR1 MGHRA, CDR2 YSYEKL. The CDR3 consists of 14 residues. The CDR3 DNA is TGCGCCAGCAGCCATGATGGTACGGGTGGAGAGCAGTACTTC. Its translation: CASSHDGTGGEQYF.

The chain employs TRBV15 and TRBJ2-3; no definite D call. Germline values: CDR1 LNHNV, CDR2 YYDKDF (reference sequence). V lost 2 bases and J 1 base, leaving 13 bases between the germline ends. This CDR3 contains 16 residues. CDR3 sequence reads: CATSRTKGFGTDTQYF. For the CDR3, the DNA is TGTGCCACCAGCAGAACCAAGGGTTTCGGCACAGATACGCAGTATTTT. Complete variable domain (other parts from reference TRBV15 and TRBJ2-3): DAMVIQNPRYQVTQFGKPVTLSCSQTLNHNVMYWYQQKSSQAPKLLFHYYDKDFNNEADTPDNFQSRRPNTSFCFLDIRSPGLGDTAMYLCATSRTKGFGTDTQYFGPGTRLTVL.

This clonotype was detected only a few times. V gene TRBV20-1 combines with J gene TRBJ1-2; D is unclear. Germline V CDR1 and CDR2: DFQATT, SNEGSKA (reference sequence). The CDR3 has 12 amino acids. Between the trimmed V and J ends, which lost 4 bases and 8 bases, there was a span of 14 bases. The CDR3 bases are TGCAGTGCTACCGCACCCATCGGAGGCTACACCTTC. Protein product: CSATAPIGGYTF.

The chain combines TRBV5-1 with TRBJ2-1; maybe TRBD2 (6 bases). Trimming left V 4 bases short and J 5 bases short, with 16 bases between. CDR1 and CDR2 from the germline V gene are SGHRS and YFSETQ. The CDR3 runs 15 residues. CDR3 nucleotide sequence: TGCGCCAGCAGCCCGCCGCGGACTATCGACAATGAGCAGTTCTTC. Translated, it gives CASSPPRTIDNEQFF.

The rearrangement joins TRBV5-1 to TRBJ2-3; no reliable D call. Trimming removed 1 base at V and 1 base at J, with 10 bases between. Germline V lookup: CDR1 SGHRS, CDR2 YFSETQ. The CDR3 has 15 amino acids. The CDR3 reads CASSLRSLGTDTQYF. The CDR3 DNA sequence: TGCGCCAGCAGCTTGCGCTCTCTCGGCACAGATACGCAGTATTTT.

This CDR3 reads CASSPEGLQPQHF. The CDR3 DNA reads TGTGCCAGCAGCCCGGAGGGTTTGCAGCCCCAGCATTTT. The chain links TRBV21-1 to TRBJ1-5. TRBV21-1 constitutes a pseudogene. The CDR3 is 13 amino acids.

The chain carries TRBV7-2 and TRBJ2-1; D is unclear. CDR1 SGHTA and CDR2 FQGNSA come from the germline V gene. V lost 7 bases, J lost 0 bases, and 10 bases lay in between. The CDR3 covers 14 residues. This chain's CDR3 is CASTLKSSYNEQFF. CDR3 coding DNA: TGTGCCAGCACCCTCAAGAGCTCCTACAATGAGCAGTTCTTC.

The chain joins TRBV15 to TRBJ2-3, with D possibly being TRBD2 (5 bases). V was pared by 0 bases and J by 3 bases, with 16 bases between. This CDR3 contains 17 residues. Germline CDR1 and CDR2: LNHNV and YYDKDF (reference sequence). This chain's CDR3 is CATSRDLAGVLTDTQYF. CDR3 coding DNA: TGTGCCACCAGCAGAGATCTGGCCGGGGTATTAACAGATACGCAGTATTTT.

J is TRBJ2-1 and V is TRBV19; 8 positions agree with TRBD2. The CDR3 sequence is 16 residues long. Germline assignment: CDR1 LNHDA and CDR2 SQIVND (reference sequence). Trimming removed 7 bases from V and 0 bases from J; junction bases left unmatched: 8. CDR3 coding DNA: TGTGCCAGTACCCCTCGGGCGGGGGGCTCCTACAATGAGCAGTTCTTC. Translation: CASTPRAGGSYNEQFF.

This clonotype was seen a few times. This sequence joins TRBV29-1 and TRBJ2-7; a possible D gene is TRBD1 (6 bases). The CDR3 has 14 amino acids. Trimming cost V 6 bases and J 1 base, with 16 bases left between them. The V gene's germline CDR1 is SQVTM and CDR2 ANQGSEA. As DNA, the CDR3 is TGCAGCGTACGAGCAGGGGTTGGATCCTACGAGCAGTACTTC. Protein product: CSVRAGVGSYEQYF.

This clonotype was detected only once. The J gene is TRBJ2-3, the V gene TRBV5-5; no clear D gene. The CDR3 covers 13 residues. Germline lookup yields CDR1 SGHKS and CDR2 YYEKEE (reference sequence). V was trimmed by 2 bases and J by 6 bases, leaving 10 bases between them. The CDR3 protein is CASSFNQPDTQYF. In DNA form, the CDR3 reads TGTGCCAGCAGCTTTAACCAGCCCGATACGCAGTATTTT.

This clonotype was detected only a few times. The chain links TRBV29-1 to TRBJ2-5; D may be TRBD1 or TRBD2 (5 bases each). The CDR3 is 14 amino acids. Trimming cost V 7 bases and J 5 bases, with 20 bases left between them. Per the germline V gene, CDR1 is SQVTM and CDR2 is ANQGSEA. The CDR3 reads CSAGPGRVDETQYF. CDR3 in DNA: TGCAGCGCTGGGCCGGGGCGGGTGGACGAGACCCAGTACTTC.

This chain uses TRBV5-1 with TRBJ2-3; D remains unclear. Germline-derived CDR1 and CDR2 are SGHRS and YFSETQ. V lost 1 base and J lost 4, with 10 bases in between. This CDR3 contains 14 residues. CDR3 region: CASSLFQAADTQYF. The CDR3 DNA reads as TGCGCCAGCAGCTTGTTTCAGGCAGCAGATACGCAGTATTTT.

The chain employs TRBV29-1 and TRBJ2-7; D remains ambiguous. Trimming removed 6 bases at V and 3 bases at J, with 12 bases between. Germline CDR1 SQVTM, CDR2 ANQGSEA. The CDR3 totals 12 residues. CDR3 in amino acids: CSVLGLDYEQYF. Written as DNA, the CDR3 is TGCAGCGTATTAGGGTTGGACTACGAGCAGTACTTC.

Remarks on this clonotype: A much larger clone lies a single base off, so this may be a read error. The chain recombines TRBV12-3 or TRBV12-4 with TRBJ2-5, with D hard to call. The assigned J gene may be wrong: the sequence end matches TRBJ2-1 better. The CDR3 extends over 13 amino acids. The CDR3 bases are TGTGCCAGCAGTGATGGACCGCAAGAGACCCAGTTCTTC. This sequence encodes CASSDGPQETQFF.

The chain has TRBV4-2 and TRBJ2-5, with 9 bases that match TRBD2. Germline trimming cut 0 bases from V and 6 bases from J; bases unmatched to any gene: 8. Germline V gene sequence: CDR1 LGHNA, CDR2 YNFKEQ. The CDR3 is made up of 16 amino acids. CDR3 residues: CASSQEGSLAGQTQYF. The CDR3 DNA follows: TGTGCCAGCAGCCAAGAAGGGAGCCTAGCGGGGCAGACCCAGTACTTC.

This clonotype showed up just a few times. The chain employs TRBV12-3 or TRBV12-4 and TRBJ2-5, with TRBD2 identical over 11 bases. Trimming removed 3 bases from V and 2 bases from J; junction bases left unmatched: 5. The CDR3 has 16 amino acids. The CDR3 DNA reads TGTGCCAGCAGTTTCGCTAGCGGGGGGTTACAAGAGACCCAGTACTTC. Residues: CASSFASGGLQETQYF.

This clonotype was detected only a few times. This chain connects TRBV12-3 or TRBV12-4 to TRBJ1-6, with 7 positions matching TRBD1. The ends lost 5 bases at V and 0 bases at J; junction bases unmatched: 10. This CDR3 spans 18 amino acids. Written as DNA, the CDR3 is TGTGCCAGCAGTCTCACAGGGGCCCTTAGCTCCTATAATTCACCCCTCCACTTT. Its protein product is CASSLTGALSSYNSPLHF.

Turning to this clonotype: Just one base apart from a much larger clone, this may be a read error. The chain recombines TRBV7-2 with TRBJ2-7; maybe TRBD2 (6 bases). The DNA end favors TRBJ2-5, so the J call may be wrong. This CDR3 region has 14 residues. Germline CDR1 reads SGHTA; CDR2 reads FQGNSA. CDR3 nucleotide sequence: TGTACCAGCAGCAACAGCATTGGGGGGGAGACCCAGTACTTC. This codes for CTSSNSIGGETQYF.

This chain connects TRBV3-1 to TRBJ2-3; D may be TRBD1 (6 bases). Germline CDR1 reads LGHDT; CDR2 reads YNNKEL (reference sequence). Trimming took 2 bases from V and 0 from J, leaving 15 bases between them. This CDR3 contains 17 residues. DNA of the CDR3: TGTGCCAGCAGCCAACGAGGGGGTCGACAAAGCACAGATACGCAGTATTTT. It specifies CASSQRGGRQSTDTQYF.